This TCR beta chain was found in a study of post-analysis software for immune sequencing data. Overall study findings and caveats: Patients had higher frequencies than controls of four to six TRBV segments, including TRBV5-6, TRBV5-1 and TRBV20-1.

In the case of this clonotype: Its antigen is currently unknown. This may stem from a read error, because a much larger clone lies one nucleotide away.

Per the germline V gene, CDR1 is SEHNR and CDR2 is FQNEAQ (reference sequence). CDR3 length equals 13 residues. Included in the TCR beta cDNA libraries were unique molecular identifiers. TCRdb analysed the PCR reads with MiXCR anew, one entry per CDR3 protein. Of hundreds of thousands of distinct CDR3 sequences in the sample, 25% to 30% were seen once. Sequenced: blood. The V call is TRBV7-9, the J call TRBJ1-2; TRBD1 might be the D (6 bases). The clonotype originates from a girl aged 10-17 years with multiple sclerosis. CDR3 nucleotide sequence: TGTGCCAGCAGCCCCCGACAGGCCTATGGCTGCACCTTC. Encoded protein: CASSPRQAYGCTF.